A selection of T cell receptor beta chains follows, all from one sample in a study of human T cells and chemical hapten exposure. TCRdb used MiXCR to reprocess the RACE reads, holding one entry per CDR3 protein. In the table there are some 70,000 distinct CDR3 sequences, 32% of which are singletons. Sequenced here: whole blood, sampled in connection with sensitization to the hapten diphenylcyclopropenone (DPC). The source is a middle-aged man with alopecia areata. Some clones in this sample may be carry-over from other donors' samples. CDR3s leave out the opening cysteine and the closing phenylalanine or tryptophan.

cdr3_length j_call v_call cdr3_aa
9 TRBJ2-7 TRBV20-1 SATPRPEQY
12 TRBJ2-1 TRBV28 ASSFRGGRNEQF
13 TRBJ2-1 TRBV12-3/TRBV12-4 ASSPRDRGLYEQF
14 TRBJ2-1 TRBV12-3/TRBV12-4 ASIDGLAGPYNEQF
10 TRBJ2-3 TRBV12-3/TRBV12-4 ASGLAADTQY
14 TRBJ2-7 TRBV28 ASSLIGGTGPNEQY
13 TRBJ1-6 TRBV20-1 SAMLVGSYNSPLH
12 TRBJ1-2 TRBV5-6 ASSQQGRLHGYT
14 TRBJ2-7 TRBV7-9 ASSLGLREGLNEQY
13 TRBJ2-5 TRBV20-1 SARVAGTAKETQY
15 TRBJ2-1 TRBV27 ASSFTGTSGSWNEQF